This T cell receptor (beta chain) was sequenced during a study of response to subunit inactivated influenza vaccine (dated by TCRdb to about 2018). Looking at the study overall: Deep quantitative profiling of the T cell receptor repertoire was used in the study to follow responses to a trivalent subunit inactivated influenza vaccine. Broad study findings and their caveats: It was suggested by the authors that each seasonal influenza vaccination may recruit only a limited number of new T cells.

Details on this clonotype: Its antigen is still unknown. Base quality data are lacking; no much larger clone is found one base away.

The library came from RT-PCR. The instrument was an Illumina HiSeq 2500. TCRdb reanalyzed the raw reads on its own, using fastp at Q25 for trimming and MiXCR for clone calling, and kept in-frame beta chains. Rows matching on CDR3 protein sequence are summarized as one entry with the most common DNA and genes. The sample includes about 800,000 distinct CDR3 sequences, with about 20% observed a single time. The ten largest make up roughly 10% of the sample. The source of this sequence is a man in his forties or fifties who received an inactivated influenza vaccine. Donor details come from another sample of the same person, matched by shared clones. This specimen was PBMCs from blood, taken 4 to 6 days after vaccination.

This receptor carries the CDR3 CASSQEYGDGYTF. The sequence in DNA is TGTGCCAGCAGCCAAGAGTACGGGGATGGCTACACCTTC. The rearranged chain carries TRBV3-1 and TRBJ1-2, with no D gene named confidently. Reading the germline V gene (reference sequence) gives CDR1 LGHDT and CDR2 YNNKEL. V is pared back by 0 bases and J by 6 bases, with 8 bases lying between the germline termini. The CDR3 measures 13 amino acids from cysteine to phenylalanine. The read is trimmed to its CDR3 DNA, 39 bases read in frame from base 1. Reference TRBV3-1 and TRBJ1-2 proteins supply the regions before and after the CDR3; the full variable domain is: DTAVSQTPKYLVTQMGNDKSIKCEQNLGHDTMYWYKQDSKKFLKIMFSYNNKELIINETVPNRFSPKSPDKAHLNLHINSLELGDSAVYFCASSQEYGDGYTFGSGTRLTVV.